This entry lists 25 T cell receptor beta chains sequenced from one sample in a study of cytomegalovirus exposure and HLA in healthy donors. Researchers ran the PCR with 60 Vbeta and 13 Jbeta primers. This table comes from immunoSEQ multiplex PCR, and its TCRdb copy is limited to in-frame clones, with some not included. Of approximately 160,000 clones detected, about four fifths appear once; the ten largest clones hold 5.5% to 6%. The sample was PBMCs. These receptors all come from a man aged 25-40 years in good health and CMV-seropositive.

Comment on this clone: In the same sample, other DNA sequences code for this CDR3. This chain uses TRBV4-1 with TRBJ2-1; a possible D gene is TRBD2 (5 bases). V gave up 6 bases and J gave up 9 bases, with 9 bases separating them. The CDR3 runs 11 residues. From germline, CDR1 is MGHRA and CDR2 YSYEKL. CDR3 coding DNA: TGCGCCAGCAGGCTAGCCTCTGAGCAGTTCTTC. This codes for CASRLASEQFF.

This CDR3 reads CASSRPGQGKGEQYF. CDR3 coding DNA: TGCGCCAGCAGCCGACCGGGACAGGGGAAAGGCGAGCAGTACTTC. The chain recombines TRBV4-1 with TRBJ2-7; 10 bases agree with TRBD1. CDR3 size: 15 residues. After removal of 4 bases from V and 6 bases from J, the junction contained 9 bases not matched to a gene. Germline V lookup: CDR1 MGHRA, CDR2 YSYEKL.

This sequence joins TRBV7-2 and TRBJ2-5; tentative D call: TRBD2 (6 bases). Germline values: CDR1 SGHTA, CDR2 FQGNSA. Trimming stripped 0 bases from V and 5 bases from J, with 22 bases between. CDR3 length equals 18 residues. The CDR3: CASSLALTGERISETQYF. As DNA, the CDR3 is TGTGCCAGCAGCTTAGCCTTGACGGGGGAGAGAATCAGCGAGACCCAGTACTTC.

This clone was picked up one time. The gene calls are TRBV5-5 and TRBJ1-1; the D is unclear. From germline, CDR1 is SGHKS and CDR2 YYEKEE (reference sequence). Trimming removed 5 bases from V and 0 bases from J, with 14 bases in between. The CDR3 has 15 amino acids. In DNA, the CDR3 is TGTGCCAGCAGTCTCCTAGTTACCTTGAACACTGAAGCTTTCTTT. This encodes CASSLLVTLNTEAFF. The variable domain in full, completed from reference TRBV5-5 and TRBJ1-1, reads DAGVTQSPTHLIKTRGQQVTLRCSPISGHKSVSWYQQVLGQGPQFIFQYYEKEERGRGNFPDRFSARQFPNYSSELNVNALLLGDSALYLCASSLLVTLNTEAFFGQGTRLTVV.

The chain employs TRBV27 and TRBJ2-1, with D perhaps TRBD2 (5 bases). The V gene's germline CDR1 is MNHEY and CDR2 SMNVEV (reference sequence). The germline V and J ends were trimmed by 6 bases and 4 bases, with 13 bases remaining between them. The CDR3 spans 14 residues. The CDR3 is CASSRTSGYNEQFF. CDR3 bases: TGTGCCAGCAGCCGGACTTCCGGGTACAATGAGCAGTTCTTC.

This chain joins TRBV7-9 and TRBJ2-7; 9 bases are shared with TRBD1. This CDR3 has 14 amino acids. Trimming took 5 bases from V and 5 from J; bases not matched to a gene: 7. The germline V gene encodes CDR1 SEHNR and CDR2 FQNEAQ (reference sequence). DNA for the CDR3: TGTGCCAGCAGCGGACAGGGGTTGCCGAACGAGCAGTACTTC. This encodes CASSGQGLPNEQYF.

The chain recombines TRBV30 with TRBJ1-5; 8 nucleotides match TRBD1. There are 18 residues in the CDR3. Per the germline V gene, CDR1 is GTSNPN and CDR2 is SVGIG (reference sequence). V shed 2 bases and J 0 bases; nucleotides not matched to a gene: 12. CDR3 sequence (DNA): TGTGCCTGGAGTCACAGGGGACAGGCGGTTTATAGCAATCAGCCCCAGCATTTT. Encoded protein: CAWSHRGQAVYSNQPQHF.

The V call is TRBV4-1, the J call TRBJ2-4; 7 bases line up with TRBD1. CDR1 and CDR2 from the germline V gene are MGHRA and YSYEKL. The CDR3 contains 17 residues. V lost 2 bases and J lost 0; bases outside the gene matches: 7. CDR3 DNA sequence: TGCGCCAGCAGCCAACCCGGGACAGTACTAGCCAAAAACATTCAGTACTTC. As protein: CASSQPGTVLAKNIQYF.

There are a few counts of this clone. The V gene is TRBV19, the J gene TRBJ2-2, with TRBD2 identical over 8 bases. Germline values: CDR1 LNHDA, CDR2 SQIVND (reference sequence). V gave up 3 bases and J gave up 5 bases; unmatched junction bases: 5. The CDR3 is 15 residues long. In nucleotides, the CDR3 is TGTGCCAGTAGTATGGGAGCGGGGGATACCGGGGAGCTGTTTTTT. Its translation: CASSMGAGDTGELFF.

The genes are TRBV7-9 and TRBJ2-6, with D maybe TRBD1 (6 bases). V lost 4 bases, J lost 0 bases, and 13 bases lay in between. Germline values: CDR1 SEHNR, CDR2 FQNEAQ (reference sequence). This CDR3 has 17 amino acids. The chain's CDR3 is CASSSSGHRSGANVLTF. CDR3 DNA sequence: TGTGCCAGCAGCTCTTCGGGACACCGCTCTGGGGCCAACGTCCTGACTTTC. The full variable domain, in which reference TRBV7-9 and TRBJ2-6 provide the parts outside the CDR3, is DTGVSQNPRHKITKRGQNVTFRCDPISEHNRLYWYRQTLGQGPEFLTYFQNEAQLEKSRLLSDRFSAERPKGSFSTLEIQRTEQGDSAMYLCASSSSGHRSGANVLTFGAGSRLTVL.

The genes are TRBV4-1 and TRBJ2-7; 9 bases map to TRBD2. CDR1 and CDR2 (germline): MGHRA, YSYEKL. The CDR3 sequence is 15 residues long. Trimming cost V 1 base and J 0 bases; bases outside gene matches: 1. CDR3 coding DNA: TGCGCCAGCAGCCAAGTAGCGGGAGCCTCCTACGAGCAGTACTTC. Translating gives CASSQVAGASYEQYF.

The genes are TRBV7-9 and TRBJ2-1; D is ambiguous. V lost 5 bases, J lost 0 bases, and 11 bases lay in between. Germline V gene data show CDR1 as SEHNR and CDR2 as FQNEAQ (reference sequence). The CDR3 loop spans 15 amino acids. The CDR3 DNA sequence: TGTGCCAGCAGCCGGATCTGGAGCTCCTACAATGAGCAGTTCTTC. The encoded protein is CASSRIWSSYNEQFF.

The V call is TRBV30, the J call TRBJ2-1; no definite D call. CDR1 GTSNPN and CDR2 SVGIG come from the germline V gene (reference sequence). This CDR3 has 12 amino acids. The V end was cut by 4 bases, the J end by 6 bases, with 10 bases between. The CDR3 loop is CAWNLVSNEQFF. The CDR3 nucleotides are TGTGCCTGGAACCTAGTCAGCAATGAGCAGTTCTTC. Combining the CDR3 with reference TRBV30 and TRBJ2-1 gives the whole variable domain SQTIHQWPATLVQPVGSPLSLECTVEGTSNPNLYWYRQAAGRGLQLLFYSVGIGQISSEVPQNLSASRPQDRQFILSSKKLLLSDSGFYLCAWNLVSNEQFFGPGTRLTVL.

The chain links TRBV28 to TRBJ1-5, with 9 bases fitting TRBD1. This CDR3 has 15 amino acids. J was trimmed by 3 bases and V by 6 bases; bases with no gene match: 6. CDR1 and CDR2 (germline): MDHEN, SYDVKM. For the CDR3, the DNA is TGTGCCAGCAGCCCCGGGACAGGGATCAATCAGCCCCAGCATTTT. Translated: CASSPGTGINQPQHF.

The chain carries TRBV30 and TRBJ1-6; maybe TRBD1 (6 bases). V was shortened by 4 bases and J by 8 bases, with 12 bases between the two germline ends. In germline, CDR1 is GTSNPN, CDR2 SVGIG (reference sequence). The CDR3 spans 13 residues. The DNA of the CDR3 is TGTGCCTGGATGACAGGCCGTTATTCACCCCTCCACTTT. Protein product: CAWMTGRYSPLHF. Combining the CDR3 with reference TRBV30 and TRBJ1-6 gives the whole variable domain SQTIHQWPATLVQPVGSPLSLECTVEGTSNPNLYWYRQAAGRGLQLLFYSVGIGQISSEVPQNLSASRPQDRQFILSSKKLLLSDSGFYLCAWMTGRYSPLHFGNGTRLTVT.

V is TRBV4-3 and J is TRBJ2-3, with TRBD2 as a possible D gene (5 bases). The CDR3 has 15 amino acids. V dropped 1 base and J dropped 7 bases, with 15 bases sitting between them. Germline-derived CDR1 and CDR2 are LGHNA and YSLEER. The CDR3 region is CASSQARDPTNTQYF. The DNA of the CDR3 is TGCGCCAGCAGCCAAGCCCGGGATCCGACTAATACGCAGTATTTT.

The CDR3: CASSSGLAGGPSYNEQFF. CDR3 bases: TGTGCCAGCAGTTCTGGACTAGCGGGAGGGCCCTCCTACAATGAGCAGTTCTTC. J is TRBJ2-1 and V is TRBV27; 15 nucleotides agree with TRBD2. CDR3 length: 18 amino acids. Trimming at V came to 4 bases and at J to 0 bases, leaving 4 bases not matched to a gene. CDR1 MNHEY and CDR2 SMNVEV come from the germline V gene (reference sequence).

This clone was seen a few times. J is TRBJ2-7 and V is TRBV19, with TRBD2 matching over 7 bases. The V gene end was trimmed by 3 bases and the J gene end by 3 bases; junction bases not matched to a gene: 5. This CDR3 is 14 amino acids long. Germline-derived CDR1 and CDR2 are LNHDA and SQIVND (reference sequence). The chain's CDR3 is CASSMSAGVYEQYF. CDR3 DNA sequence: TGTGCCAGTAGTATGAGTGCGGGGGTCTACGAGCAGTACTTC.

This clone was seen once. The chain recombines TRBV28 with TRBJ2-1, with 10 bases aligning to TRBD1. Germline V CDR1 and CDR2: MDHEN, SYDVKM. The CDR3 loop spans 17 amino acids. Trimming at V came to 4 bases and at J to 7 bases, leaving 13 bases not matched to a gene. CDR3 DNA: TGTGCCAGCAGTTATGCCGGGCGGGGGACAGGGGATAATGAGCAGTTCTTC. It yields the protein CASSYAGRGTGDNEQFF.

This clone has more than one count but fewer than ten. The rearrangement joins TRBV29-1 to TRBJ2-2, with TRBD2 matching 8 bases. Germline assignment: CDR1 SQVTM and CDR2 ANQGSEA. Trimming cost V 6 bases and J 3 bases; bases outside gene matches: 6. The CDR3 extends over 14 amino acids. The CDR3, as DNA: TGCAGCGTCGGACGGGGGGGCCACACCGGGGAGCTGTTTTTT. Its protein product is CSVGRGGHTGELFF.

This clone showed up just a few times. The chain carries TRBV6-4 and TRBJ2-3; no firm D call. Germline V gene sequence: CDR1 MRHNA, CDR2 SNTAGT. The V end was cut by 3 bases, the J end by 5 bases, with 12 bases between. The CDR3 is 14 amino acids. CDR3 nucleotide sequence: TGTGCCAGCAGTGAAGGCATGTCGGGAGATACGCAGTATTTT. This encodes CASSEGMSGDTQYF.

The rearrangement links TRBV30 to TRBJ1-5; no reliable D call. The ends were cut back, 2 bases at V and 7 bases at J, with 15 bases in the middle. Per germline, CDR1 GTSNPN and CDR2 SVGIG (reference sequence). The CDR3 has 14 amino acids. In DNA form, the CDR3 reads TGTGCCTGGAGTAGTTGGTCGGGTAAACAGCCCCAGCATTTT. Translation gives CAWSSWSGKQPQHF. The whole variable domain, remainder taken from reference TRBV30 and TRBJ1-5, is SQTIHQWPATLVQPVGSPLSLECTVEGTSNPNLYWYRQAAGRGLQLLFYSVGIGQISSEVPQNLSASRPQDRQFILSSKKLLLSDSGFYLCAWSSWSGKQPQHFGDGTRLSIL.

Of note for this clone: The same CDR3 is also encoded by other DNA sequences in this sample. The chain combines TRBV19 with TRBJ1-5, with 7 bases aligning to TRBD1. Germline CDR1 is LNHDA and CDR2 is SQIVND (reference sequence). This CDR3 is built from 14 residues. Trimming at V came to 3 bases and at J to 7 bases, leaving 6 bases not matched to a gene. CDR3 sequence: CASSIRDRGQPQHF. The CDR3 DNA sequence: TGTGCCAGTAGTATTCGGGACAGAGGCCAGCCCCAGCATTTT. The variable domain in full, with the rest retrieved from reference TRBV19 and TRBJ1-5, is DGGITQSPKYLFRKEGQNVTLSCEQNLNHDAMYWYRQDPGQGLRLIYYSQIVNDFQKGDIAEGYSVSREKKESFPLTVTSAQKNPTAFYLCASSIRDRGQPQHFGDGTRLSIL.

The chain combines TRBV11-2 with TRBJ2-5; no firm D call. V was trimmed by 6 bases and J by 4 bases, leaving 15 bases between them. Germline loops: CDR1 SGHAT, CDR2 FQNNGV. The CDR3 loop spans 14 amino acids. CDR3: CASSYGRVGETQYF. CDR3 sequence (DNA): TGTGCCAGCAGTTATGGCCGGGTAGGAGAGACCCAGTACTTC. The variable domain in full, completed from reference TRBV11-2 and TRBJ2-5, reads EAGVAQSPRYKIIEKRQSVAFWCNPISGHATLYWYQQILGQGPKLLIQFQNNGVVDDSQLPKDRFSAERLKGVDSTLKIQPAKLEDSAVYLCASSYGRVGETQYFGPGTRLLVL.

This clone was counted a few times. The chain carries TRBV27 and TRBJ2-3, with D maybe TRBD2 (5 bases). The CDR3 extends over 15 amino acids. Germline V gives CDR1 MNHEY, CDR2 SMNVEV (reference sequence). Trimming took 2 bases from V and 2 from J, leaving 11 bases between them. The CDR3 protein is CASSLIRGYTDTQYF. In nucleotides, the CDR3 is TGTGCCAGCAGTTTAATCCGGGGATACACAGATACGCAGTATTTT.